The clone carrying this T cell receptor (beta chain) has just a few counts. Antigen: not known. It was uncontrolled infection, other autoimmune disease, pregnancy or lactation that excluded patients. The record originates from a study of T cells in Graves' hyperthyroidism and ophthalmopathy. Findings and caveats of the study: Ophthalmopathy cases were set apart from stable hyperthyroidism by a 13 V-J model. Blood also contained most expanded thyroid clonotypes above 0.001. Model output signaled ophthalmopathy a median roughly 6.1 months ahead of onset.

Amplification of TCR beta CDR3 regions used RNA as the template. An initial round of RT-PCR targeting the TCR CDR3 relied on the HTBI primer set. TCRdb used MiXCR to reprocess the multiplex PCR reads, holding one entry per CDR3 protein. Altogether over 650,000 distinct CDR3 sequences are present, about 45% being singletons, with the ten largest covering 7% to 7.5%. CDR1 LGHDT and CDR2 YNNKEL come from the germline V gene (reference sequence). The CDR3 runs to 14 residues. Trimming removed 4 bases at V and 9 bases at J, with 13 bases between. This clonotype originated in an adult man with Graves' disease, either hyperthyroidism or ophthalmopathy (not recorded which). The sequenced sample consisted of peripheral blood or thyroid tissue (not recorded which). The rearrangement uses TRBV3-1 and TRBJ1-6; D is undetermined. The CDR3: CASSRILGGSPLHF. DNA of the CDR3: TGTGCCAGCAGCCGCATTCTGGGTGGTTCACCCCTCCACTTT.